The 15 T cell receptor beta chains in this list originate from one sample, sequenced in a study of technical replicates of blood from a handful of donors. Sequencing was performed with immunoSEQ multiplex PCR; in TCRdb, only in-frame clones are kept and a portion is missing. Of around 100,000 clones listed, approximately 96% are singletons. The specimen was T cells isolated from PBMCs. The receptor source for this set is a human donor in good health.

Here the CDR3 reads CASSKAPGKVTDTQYF. The CDR3 bases are TGTGCCAGCAGCAAAGCGCCAGGGAAAGTGACAGATACGCAGTATTTT. J is TRBJ2-3 and V is TRBV21-1; the table's D call, TRBD1, was not checked against the DNA. TRBV21-1 is a listed pseudogene. The length of the CDR3 is 16 residues.

This clone was observed once. The genes are TRBV28 and TRBJ2-1, with 9 bases identical to TRBD2. After removal of 3 bases from V and 7 bases from J, the junction contained 7 bases not matched to a gene. The CDR3 consists of 15 residues. The germline CDR1 and CDR2 sequences are MDHEN and SYDVKM. The CDR3 bases are TGTGCCAGCAGTTTCGGGGCGGGAGGGGGGAATGAGCAGTTCTTC. It specifies CASSFGAGGGNEQFF.

The CDR3 DNA follows: TGCGCCAGCAGACAGGGACAAGAGACCCAGTACTTC. Protein: CASRQGQETQYF. The V gene is TRBV5-1, the J gene TRBJ2-5; TRBD1 might be the D (6 bases). CDR1 and CDR2 (germline): SGHRS, YFSETQ. The CDR3 contains 12 residues. Trimming cost V 5 bases and J 2 bases, with 7 bases left between them.

The J gene is TRBJ2-7, the V gene TRBV6-5; D perhaps matches TRBD2 (6 bases). V was pared by 0 bases and J by 1 base, with 7 bases between. Looked up from germline, CDR1 is MNHEY and CDR2 is SVGAGI. This CDR3 has 14 amino acids. CDR3 coding DNA: TGTGCCAGCAGTTACTCAGGAGGGTCCTACGAGCAGTACTTC. Encoded protein: CASSYSGGSYEQYF.

The V and J genes are TRBV25-1 and TRBJ2-7; D is perhaps TRBD1 (5 bases). The V gene lost 7 bases and the J gene lost 1 base, with 14 bases spanning the gap. Germline-derived CDR1 and CDR2 are MGHDK and SYGVNS. This CDR3 is built from 14 residues. The DNA of the CDR3 is TGTGCCAGCACTGGCCCGGACAAGTCCTACGAGCAGTACTTC. Translating gives CASTGPDKSYEQYF.

This sequence joins TRBV18 and TRBJ2-7; TRBD2 aligns across 11 bases. V shed 2 bases, J shed 3 bases, and the junction held 9 bases outside the gene matches. Germline CDR1 and CDR2: KGHSH and LQKENI. The CDR3 is made up of 17 amino acids. The CDR3 DNA sequence: TGTGCCAGCTCACCAGTGCTAGCGGGAGGTGGTCTCTACGAGCAGTACTTC. Protein sequence: CASSPVLAGGGLYEQYF.

The J gene is TRBJ2-3, the V gene TRBV7-9; D unclear. V was trimmed by 5 bases and J by 4 bases, leaving 19 bases between them. This CDR3 comprises 16 residues. Germline V gives CDR1 SEHNR, CDR2 FQNEAQ (reference sequence). CDR3: CASSHPQVMVPDTQYF. The DNA for the CDR3 is TGTGCCAGCAGCCACCCCCAGGTTATGGTTCCAGATACGCAGTATTTT.

This chain joins TRBV29-1 and TRBJ2-1; TRBD1 matches at 10 bases. Per the germline V gene, CDR1 is SQVTM and CDR2 is ANQGSEA. Losses at the gene ends were 6 bases for V and 4 bases for J; bases not matched to a gene: 3. This CDR3 has 13 residues. CDR3 sequence: CSVGGQGYNEQFF. The CDR3 DNA follows: TGCAGCGTGGGGGGACAGGGGTACAATGAGCAGTTCTTC.

This clone was observed a handful of times. The chain combines TRBV4-1 with TRBJ1-1; D gene unclear. Germline CDR1 reads MGHRA; CDR2 reads YSYEKL. This CDR3 comprises 14 residues. V was shortened by 4 bases and J by 0 bases, with 9 bases between the two germline ends. CDR3 in DNA: TGCGCCAGCAGCCTCACAGATGTGAACACTGAAGCTTTCTTT. It specifies CASSLTDVNTEAFF.

V is TRBV2 and J is TRBJ2-5; TRBD2 might be the D (6 bases). V gave up 6 bases and J gave up 5 bases, with 16 bases separating them. The CDR3 has 14 residues. In germline, CDR1 is SNHLY, CDR2 FYNNEI. CDR3 nucleotide sequence: TGTGCCAGCAGGGTCGGGAGAATGGCGGAGACCCAGTACTTC. Protein sequence: CASRVGRMAETQYF.

The chain carries TRBV6-1 and TRBJ2-7; perhaps TRBD1 as D (7 bases). Germline-derived CDR1 and CDR2 are MNHNS and SASEGT. V shed 4 bases and J shed 2 bases, with 21 bases lying between them. This CDR3 is built from 17 residues. CDR3 residues: CASSADRVLARAYEQYF. The DNA of the CDR3 is TGTGCCAGCAGTGCCGACAGGGTCCTAGCGAGGGCCTACGAGCAGTACTTC.

The chain carries TRBV7-2 and TRBJ1-2, with 7 bases that match TRBD1. This CDR3 comprises 12 residues. V lost 2 bases and J lost 8; bases outside the gene matches: 2. CDR1 and CDR2 (germline): SGHTA, FQGNSA. The CDR3 DNA sequence: TGTGCCAGCAGCTTAACAGGGGTGGGCTACACCTTC. Its translation is CASSLTGVGYTF.

In DNA form, the CDR3 reads TGTGCCGCGACAGGTTACACCGGGGAGCTGTTTTTT. It codes for CAATGYTGELFF. The V gene is TRBV10-3, the J gene TRBJ2-2, with TRBD1 as a possible D gene (6 bases). Trimming stripped 11 bases from V and 3 bases from J, with 10 bases between. The CDR3 loop spans 12 amino acids. CDR1 is ENHRY and CDR2 is SYGVKD in the germline V gene.

This sequence joins TRBV11-2 and TRBJ1-1; 9 nucleotides agree with TRBD1. The CDR3 sequence is 17 residues long. Germline trimming cut 3 bases from V and 1 base from J; bases unmatched to any gene: 9. Germline assignment: CDR1 SGHAT and CDR2 FQNNGV. Written as DNA, the CDR3 is TGTGCCAGCAGCTTCTCTCCTCTGGGACAGGGGAACACTGAAGCTTTCTTT. Protein product: CASSFSPLGQGNTEAFF.

The V gene is TRBV10-3, the J gene TRBJ2-7, with TRBD1 matching over 9 bases. Germline CDR1 and CDR2: ENHRY and SYGVKD. Trimming took 11 bases from V and 2 from J; bases not matched to a gene: 16. CDR3 length: 16 amino acids. CDR3 nucleotide sequence: TGTGCCTCGTCCGGGACAGGGAGAAGTGCGACCTACGAGCAGTACTTC. Translated: CASSGTGRSATYEQYF.